Following are 26 T cell receptor beta chains from one sample sequenced in a study of PD-1 blockade in mismatch repair-deficient tumors. The data were produced by immunoSEQ multiplex PCR, yet TCRdb's version contains in-frame clones alone and is incomplete. The sample has tens of thousands of clones; around 82% are singletons. The sequences come from peripheral blood, collected 4 weeks after starting pembrolizumab. Receptors were obtained from an adult with mismatch repair-deficient cancer.

Only one count was recorded for this clone. The J gene is TRBJ2-7, the V gene TRBV7-9, with 10 bases lining up with TRBD1. Germline-derived CDR1 and CDR2 are SEHNR and FQNEAQ (reference sequence). V shed 1 base, J shed 3 bases, and the junction held 12 bases outside the gene matches. The CDR3 length is 18 residues. CDR3 nucleotides: TGTGCCAGCAGCTTAGGTTTCCCCGGGACAGGGGATTACTACGAGCAGTACTTC. Translation gives CASSLGFPGTGDYYEQYF.

This clone was seen just once. This chain uses TRBV7-9 with TRBJ2-1; TRBD1 is a possible D gene (5 bases). This CDR3 has 15 amino acids. Germline V gene lookup returns CDR1 SEHNR and CDR2 FQNEAQ (reference sequence). Trimming cost V 4 bases and J 6 bases, with 16 bases left between them. The CDR3: CASSSDLRAGNEQFF. The CDR3 DNA sequence: TGTGCCAGCAGCTCGGACCTCAGGGCAGGCAATGAGCAGTTCTTC.

V and J are TRBV14 and TRBJ2-7, with TRBD2 matching 9 bases. The CDR3 contains 19 residues. The ends lost 0 bases at V and 0 bases at J; junction bases unmatched: 12. From germline, CDR1 is SGHDN and CDR2 FVKESK. The CDR3 DNA follows: TGTGCCAGCAGCCAAGAATGGTTGGGACTAGCTTTCCCCTCCTACGAGCAGTACTTC. It is translated as CASSQEWLGLAFPSYEQYF.

This chain connects TRBV18 to TRBJ1-5; a weak D match, TRBD1 (6 bases). CDR1 and CDR2 from the germline V gene are KGHSH and LQKENI. This CDR3 spans 15 amino acids. Between the trimmed V and J ends, which lost 0 bases and 1 base, there was a span of 7 bases. CDR3 bases: TGTGCCAGCTCACCACCCGGGACAAGCAATCAGCCCCAGCATTTT. As protein: CASSPPGTSNQPQHF.

The gene calls are TRBV7-3 and TRBJ2-3; weak D call: TRBD2 (5 bases). Germline V gene data show CDR1 as SGHTA and CDR2 as FQGTGA. With 3 bases removed from V and 2 bases from J, the gap between germline ends came to 12 bases. The CDR3 runs 15 residues. CDR3 sequence (DNA): TGTGCCAGCAGCTTGTACACAGACTACACAGATACGCAGTATTTT. Translated: CASSLYTDYTDTQYF.

This clone was counted between two and nine times. The V gene is TRBV28, the J gene TRBJ2-7; unclear D gene. Trimming took 2 bases from V and 5 from J, leaving 4 bases between them. CDR3 length: 11 amino acids. The germline gives CDR1 MDHEN, CDR2 SYDVKM. CDR3 nucleotide sequence: TGTGCCAGCAGTTTAGAGGACGAGCAGTACTTC. It yields the protein CASSLEDEQYF.

The count of this clone is one. The rearrangement links TRBV28 to TRBJ2-7; TRBD1 aligns across 11 bases. V dropped 7 bases and J dropped 0; count of bases not matched to a gene: 8. CDR1 and CDR2 from the germline V gene are MDHEN and SYDVKM. This CDR3 has 16 residues. CDR3 sequence reads: CASNPPGTGGSYEQYF. In DNA form, the CDR3 reads TGTGCCAGCAACCCGCCAGGGACAGGGGGCTCCTACGAGCAGTACTTC.

V and J are TRBV7-9 and TRBJ2-2, with 8 bases identical to TRBD1. The CDR3 has 14 residues. Germline V gene lookup returns CDR1 SEHNR and CDR2 FQNEAQ (reference sequence). J gave up 7 bases and V 5 bases, and 6 bases lay outside the gene matches. The CDR3 here is CASSRQGAVGELFF. Here the CDR3 DNA reads TGTGCCAGCAGCAGGCAGGGGGCGGTCGGGGAGCTGTTTTTT.

The genes are TRBV4-3 and TRBJ2-5; no reliable D call. V lost 1 base and J 6 bases, leaving 12 bases between the germline ends. The germline V gene encodes CDR1 LGHNA and CDR2 YSLEER. The CDR3 has 14 residues. CDR3: CASSQGLGVQTQYF. DNA for the CDR3: TGCGCCAGCAGCCAAGGGTTAGGAGTACAGACCCAGTACTTC.

This clone turned up a few times. The CDR3 reads CASIGYTEAFF. The CDR3 DNA follows: TGTGCCAGCATTGGGTACACTGAAGCTTTCTTT. This chain joins TRBV27 and TRBJ1-1; D call uncertain. V lost 7 bases, J lost 3 bases, and 6 bases lay in between. In germline, CDR1 is MNHEY, CDR2 SMNVEV (reference sequence). The CDR3 covers 11 residues.

V gene TRBV29-1 combines with J gene TRBJ1-2; TRBD1 matches at 7 bases. The CDR3 has 11 amino acids. J gave up 6 bases and V 6 bases, and 4 bases lay outside the gene matches. In germline, CDR1 is SQVTM, CDR2 ANQGSEA. CDR3: CSVDRANGYTF. DNA for the CDR3: TGCAGCGTCGACAGGGCGAATGGCTACACCTTC.

The chain employs TRBV7-2 and TRBJ1-1; 9 bases map to TRBD1. Losses at the gene ends were 3 bases for V and 8 bases for J; bases not matched to a gene: 13. There are 16 residues in the CDR3. CDR1 and CDR2 (germline): SGHTA, FQGNSA. As DNA, the CDR3 is TGTGCCAGCAGCTTCGGACAGGGGCGGGGAAGTCCAGAAGCTTTCTTT. This codes for CASSFGQGRGSPEAFF.

The CDR3 loop is CASSSLWRGNYGYTF. Here the CDR3 DNA reads TGTGCCAGCAGCTCCCTATGGCGGGGGAACTATGGCTACACCTTC. V and J are TRBV11-2 and TRBJ1-2; the D gene is possibly TRBD1 (5 bases). Germline CDR1 and CDR2: SGHAT and FQNNGV. CDR3 size: 15 residues. Between the trimmed V and J ends, which lost 4 bases and 2 bases, there was a span of 14 bases.

This chain connects TRBV7-8 to TRBJ2-7; D is undetermined. The CDR3 is made up of 15 amino acids. Trimming shortened V by 2 bases and J by 7 bases, and 18 bases separated the two germline ends. Germline V gene lookup returns CDR1 SGHVS and CDR2 FQNEAQ. CDR3 sequence: CASSLFLGSLGEQYF. The CDR3 DNA sequence: TGTGCCAGCAGCTTATTCCTCGGGTCTTTGGGGGAGCAGTACTTC.

The chain recombines TRBV19 with TRBJ1-1; D gene uncertain. The CDR3 is 16 residues long. The V end lost 1 base, the J end lost 3 bases, and 15 bases lay between the germline ends. Germline assignment: CDR1 LNHDA and CDR2 SQIVND (reference sequence). The CDR3 bases are TGTGCCAGTAGTATAGGAAGTTACAGACCATACACTGAAGCTTTCTTT. This codes for CASSIGSYRPYTEAFF. Combining the CDR3 with reference TRBV19 and TRBJ1-1 gives the whole variable domain DGGITQSPKYLFRKEGQNVTLSCEQNLNHDAMYWYRQDPGQGLRLIYYSQIVNDFQKGDIAEGYSVSREKKESFPLTVTSAQKNPTAFYLCASSIGSYRPYTEAFFGQGTRLTVV.

The CDR3 nucleotides read TGTGCCAGCAGCTTAGCTGGGAGGATGAACACTGAAGCTTTCTTT. It is translated as CASSLAGRMNTEAFF. The rearrangement links TRBV7-2 to TRBJ1-1; D call uncertain. V was shortened by 0 bases and J by 0 bases, with 8 bases between the two germline ends. Germline CDR1 reads SGHTA; CDR2 reads FQGNSA. The CDR3 sequence is 15 residues long.

The J gene is TRBJ2-5, the V gene TRBV7-9; D unclear. From germline, CDR1 is SEHNR and CDR2 FQNEAQ (reference sequence). V was cut by 0 bases and J by 5 bases, with 4 bases left in between. CDR3 length: 12 amino acids. This CDR3 is CASSLADETQYF. CDR3 sequence (DNA): TGTGCCAGCAGCTTAGCGGACGAGACCCAGTACTTC.

This clone was detected only once. The rearrangement uses TRBV10-3 and TRBJ2-1; unclear D gene. V was shortened by 0 bases and J by 4 bases, with 4 bases between the two germline ends. The CDR3 contains 13 residues. CDR1 is ENHRY and CDR2 is SYGVKD in the germline V gene. CDR3 region: CAISESYYNEQFF. In DNA form, the CDR3 reads TGTGCCATCAGTGAGTCGTATTACAATGAGCAGTTCTTC.

The V call is TRBV21-1, the J call TRBJ1-1; the table's D call TRBD1 went unverified against the DNA. TRBV21-1 is deemed a pseudogene. The CDR3 spans 17 residues. The CDR3 DNA is TGTGCCAGCAGCAAAATCCGGCTGACAGAAGTGAACACTGAAGCTTTCTTT. Its translation is CASSKIRLTEVNTEAFF.

The chain employs TRBV7-9 and TRBJ2-7; 7 bases align to TRBD2. V trimming: 5 bases; J trimming: 8 bases; junction bases outside the gene matches: 12. This CDR3 spans 14 amino acids. CDR1 and CDR2 (germline): SEHNR, FQNEAQ (reference sequence). CDR3 sequence: CASSPPGTTFQQYF. The CDR3 DNA follows: TGTGCCAGCAGCCCACCCGGGACTACCTTTCAGCAGTACTTC.

The genes are TRBV28 and TRBJ2-7; tentative D call: TRBD1 (5 bases). CDR3 size: 14 residues. With 1 base removed from V and 2 bases from J, the gap between germline ends came to 9 bases. Per germline, CDR1 MDHEN and CDR2 SYDVKM. The CDR3 spells CASSLYAGTYEQYF. CDR3 DNA: TGTGCCAGCAGTTTATACGCAGGGACCTACGAGCAGTACTTC.

In its sample, this clone was seen a few times. The genes are TRBV5-1 and TRBJ2-5, with 10 bases lining up with TRBD2. CDR3 length: 15 amino acids. V dropped 3 bases and J dropped 2; count of bases not matched to a gene: 4. The germline V gene encodes CDR1 SGHRS and CDR2 YFSETQ. CDR3 amino acids: CASSSGLAAQETQYF. The CDR3 DNA follows: TGCGCCAGCAGCTCCGGACTAGCGGCGCAAGAGACCCAGTACTTC.

This clone was found a few times. The chain combines TRBV7-2 with TRBJ2-7; TRBD2 might be the D (5 bases). The CDR3 runs 15 residues. V gave up 2 bases and J gave up 0 bases, with 11 bases separating them. Germline V gene data show CDR1 as SGHTA and CDR2 as FQGNSA. In DNA, the CDR3 is TGTGCCAGCAGCTTATCGCCGGGGAGCTCCTACGAGCAGTACTTC. Protein sequence: CASSLSPGSSYEQYF.

The CDR3 nucleotides are TGCAGCGTTGAAGTGGTATCGGACGAGCAGTACTTC. Encoded protein: CSVEVVSDEQYF. This chain connects TRBV29-1 to TRBJ2-7; D ambiguous. V lost 1 base and J 5 bases, leaving 9 bases between the germline ends. The CDR3 length is 12 residues. Germline-derived CDR1 and CDR2 are SQVTM and ANQGSEA.

The rearrangement links TRBV6-1 to TRBJ1-1; 11 bases fit TRBD1. Germline trimming cut 4 bases from V and 5 bases from J; bases unmatched to any gene: 9. This CDR3 comprises 16 residues. Germline V gene sequence: CDR1 MNHNS, CDR2 SASEGT. Written as DNA, the CDR3 is TGTGCCAGCAGTGCGGGAGGACAGGGGGCGCGAACTGAAGCTTTCTTT. Its protein is CASSAGGQGARTEAFF.

The chain couples TRBV5-6 to TRBJ1-1; D possibly corresponds to TRBD1 (5 bases). Trimming took 8 bases from V and 4 from J, leaving 18 bases between them. Germline CDR1 and CDR2: SGHDT and YYEEEE. The CDR3 runs 14 residues. CDR3 amino acids: CASDRGEGFTEAFF. In DNA form, the CDR3 reads TGTGCCAGTGACCGAGGAGAGGGGTTCACTGAAGCTTTCTTT.